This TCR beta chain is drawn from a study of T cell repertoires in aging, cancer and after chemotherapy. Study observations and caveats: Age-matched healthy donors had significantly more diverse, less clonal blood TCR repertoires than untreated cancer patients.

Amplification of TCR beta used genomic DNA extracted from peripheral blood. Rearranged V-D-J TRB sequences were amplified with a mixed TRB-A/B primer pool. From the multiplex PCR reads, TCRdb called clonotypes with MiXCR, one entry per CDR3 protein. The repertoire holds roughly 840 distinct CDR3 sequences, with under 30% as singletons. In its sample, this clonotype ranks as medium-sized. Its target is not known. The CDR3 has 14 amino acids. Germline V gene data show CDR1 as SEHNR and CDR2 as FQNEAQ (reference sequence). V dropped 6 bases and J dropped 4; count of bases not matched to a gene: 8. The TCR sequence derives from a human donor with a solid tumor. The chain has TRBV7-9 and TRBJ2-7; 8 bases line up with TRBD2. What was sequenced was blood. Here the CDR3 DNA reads TGTGCCAGCAGACTGGGGCCGGGAGGGTACGAGCAGTACTTC. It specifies CASRLGPGGYEQYF.